A selection of T cell receptor beta chains follows, all from one sample in a study of Ad26.COV2.S vaccination and SARS-CoV-2 variants. Using immunoSEQ multiplex PCR, the repertoire was profiled, and TCRdb retains in-frame clones only, with some absent. The table has 380,000 or so clones, approximately 90% seen once. Sequenced material: peripheral blood, taken in a trial of Ad26.COV2.S vaccine versus placebo. The receptors here all came from a person aged 18-65 years who received the Ad26.COV2.S COVID-19 vaccine or a placebo. Each CDR3 is given with its conserved first and last residue. The listing skips clone size in some rows; elsewhere it reads once, few, many or a size class.

V gene,clone size,J gene,CDR3 protein
TRBV10-1,-,TRBJ2-7,CASSERSGRSYEQYF
TRBV28,-,TRBJ1-1,CASRTQGAGTEAFF
TRBV11-3,-,TRBJ1-5,CASSLDMSQSGNNQPQHF
TRBV2,-,TRBJ1-1,CASSVAGGLLLTEAFF
TRBV29-1,few,TRBJ1-5,CSVAHSNQPQHF
TRBV6-5,-,TRBJ1-6,CASGPNSPLHF
TRBV10-1,-,TRBJ2-5,CASSEGARGTQYF
TRBV28,-,TRBJ2-1,CASALRQERYNEQFF
TRBV7-2,-,TRBJ1-2,CASSLEGGTLDGYTF
TRBV28,-,TRBJ1-3,CASSPPDLSGNTIYF
TRBV6-5,-,TRBJ1-1,CASSSGGEMNTEAFF
TRBV2,-,TRBJ1-2,CASGPGQNYGYTF
TRBV7-9,-,TRBJ2-1,CASSERQGEGNEQFF
TRBV27,-,TRBJ1-1,CASSTRSGRKAFF
TRBV5-1,once,TRBJ2-5,CASSLVGNQETQYF
TRBV28,-,TRBJ1-5,CASMDNQPQHF
TRBV27,-,TRBJ2-7,CASSLMVGGEQYF